This T cell receptor beta chain was obtained from a study of T cells in Graves' hyperthyroidism and ophthalmopathy. Study details: Peripheral blood samples were taken at initial diagnosis, prior to any treatment.

The authors obtained PBMCs from about 9 ml of fresh peripheral blood. Germline V gene lookup returns CDR1 KGHDR and CDR2 SFDVKD. Trimming shortened V by 3 bases and J by 7 bases, and 15 bases separated the two germline ends. This CDR3 has 15 amino acids. Findings and caveats of the study: Blood samples included most of the expanded thyroid clonotypes exceeding 0.001.

Amplification of TCR beta CDR3 regions was performed using RNA transcripts as template. HTBI primers were used for first-round RT-PCR of the TCR CDR3. TCRdb re-called the multiplex PCR reads with MiXCR, one entry per CDR3 protein. The sample gives about 580,000 distinct CDR3 sequences, approximately 15% of which show up once; 5.8% is in the top ten. There are a few counts of this clonotype. Its antigen is still unknown. The chain is built from TRBV24-1 and TRBJ1-5; D remains unclear. This TCR was sampled from a woman aged 30 to 39 with Graves' hyperthyroidism that later progressed to Graves' ophthalmopathy. Source material: blood. CDR3 region: CATSDNTAFWQPQHF. CDR3 in DNA: TGTGCCACCAGTGATAACACTGCTTTCTGGCAGCCCCAGCATTTT.